The 31 T cell receptor beta chains presented below share a single source sample, sequenced in a study of molecular identifiers for immune sequencing clone quantification. From the PCR reads, TCRdb called clonotypes with MiXCR, one entry per CDR3 protein. Of more than 300,000 distinct CDR3 sequences in the sample, about 21% are singletons; the top ten hold approximately 0.83%. Sequences were obtained from naive CD8+ T cells from blood, with Jurkat cell RNA spiked in. Specified subset: FACS-sorted CD8+CD4-CCR7+CD45RA+ naive T cells. These receptors all stem from a human donor in good health. Some libraries in this study had Jurkat cell RNA spiked in.

This clonotype was seen ten or more times. The chain has TRBV20-1 and TRBJ2-3; D is uncertain. The V end lost 8 bases, the J end lost 2 bases, and 20 bases lay between the germline ends. Germline CDR1 reads DFQATT; CDR2 reads SNEGSKA (reference sequence). The CDR3 sequence is 15 residues long. CDR3 coding DNA: TGCAGTTTGGGTATATTCGGCGATTACACAGATACGCAGTATTTT. This translates into CSLGIFGDYTDTQYF.

With respect to this clonotype: A much larger clone is a single base away; this may be a read error. The rearrangement uses TRBV5-1 and TRBJ2-2; no clear D. Between the trimmed V and J ends, which lost 0 bases and 4 bases, there was a span of 13 bases. Germline loops: CDR1 SGHRS, CDR2 YFSETQ. The CDR3 sequence is 16 residues long. The CDR3 DNA follows: TGCGCCAGCAGCTTGGAAGTCAGTTCGAGCACCGGGGAGCTGTTTTTT. Its protein product is CASSLEVSSSTGELFF. Full variable domain (remainder filled in from reference TRBV5-1 and TRBJ2-2): KAGVTQTPRYLIKTRGQQVTLSCSPISGHRSVSWYQQTPGQGLQFLFEYFSETQRNKGNFPGRFSGRQFSNSRSEMNVSTLELGDSALYLCASSLEVSSSTGELFFGEGSRLTVL.

This clonotype appeared many times. The V and J genes are TRBV24-1 and TRBJ2-1; tentatively, D is TRBD2 (6 bases). This CDR3 contains 14 residues. Per the germline V gene, CDR1 is KGHDR and CDR2 is SFDVKD. The ends were cut back, 6 bases at V and 0 bases at J, with 8 bases in the middle. CDR3 protein: CATSHGSSYNEQFF. Here the CDR3 DNA reads TGTGCCACCAGTCACGGGAGCTCCTACAATGAGCAGTTCTTC.

V and J are TRBV4-1 and TRBJ2-1, with D perhaps matching TRBD1 (6 bases). This CDR3 contains 18 residues. The ends were cut back, 0 bases at V and 2 bases at J, with 17 bases in the middle. CDR1 and CDR2 (germline): MGHRA, YSYEKL. For the CDR3, the DNA is TGCGCCAGCAGCCAAGATTTGGGACACTTAAGTACCTACAATGAGCAGTTCTTC. The encoded protein is CASSQDLGHLSTYNEQFF.

This clonotype was found many times. V gene TRBV20-1 combines with J gene TRBJ2-7; 7 nucleotides agree with TRBD2. With 3 bases clipped from V and 9 bases from J, the junction kept 2 bases outside the gene matches. The germline gives CDR1 DFQATT, CDR2 SNEGSKA (reference sequence). The CDR3 is 10 amino acids. The DNA of the CDR3 is TGCAGTGCTAGCTCGGGGGGGCAGTACTTC. Translation: CSASSGGQYF.

About this clonotype itself: A much larger clone differs from this one at a single base, so this may be a read error. This chain connects TRBV5-5 to TRBJ2-7; D is perhaps TRBD2 (5 bases). Germline V CDR1 and CDR2: SGHKS, YYEKEE (reference sequence). This CDR3 is built from 15 residues. The CDR3, as DNA: TGTGCCAGCAGCTTGGATCCCGGGGAGTACTACAAGCAGTACTTC. This translates into CASSLDPGEYYKQYF.

V usage is TRBV5-8 and J usage is TRBJ1-5, with D tentatively TRBD1 (5 bases). The CDR3 loop spans 16 amino acids. Trimming took 0 bases from V and 6 from J, leaving 16 bases between them. Germline-derived CDR1 and CDR2 are SGHTS and YDEGEE. The CDR3 is CASSLDHGAGSQPQHF. CDR3 in DNA: TGTGCCAGCAGCTTGGATCATGGGGCGGGTAGTCAGCCCCAGCATTTT.

This chain joins TRBV29-1 and TRBJ2-7; 9 bases fit TRBD1. The CDR3 loop spans 13 amino acids. J lost 5 bases, V lost 6 bases, and 8 bases had no gene match. Germline CDR1 and CDR2: SQVTM and ANQGSEA. The CDR3 loop reads CSVTRDRADEQYF. Written as DNA, the CDR3 is TGCAGCGTGACCAGGGACAGGGCGGACGAGCAGTACTTC.

This clonotype was counted once. A much larger clonotype is one base distant, so this may be a read error. This chain joins TRBV6-5 and TRBJ2-7, with 7 bases matching TRBD1. The V and J ends lost 4 bases and 2 bases, in that order; junction bases with no gene match: 5. Germline V gene lookup returns CDR1 MNHEY and CDR2 SVGAGI. The CDR3 runs to 14 residues. The DNA for the CDR3 is TGTGCCAGCAGTTTACAGGGGTGGGCCTACGAGCAGTACTTC. Its protein product is CASSLQGWAYEQYF.

This clonotype was seen ten or more times. The chain employs TRBV6-5 and TRBJ2-3; D gene ambiguous. From germline, CDR1 is MNHEY and CDR2 SVGAGI. There are 11 residues in the CDR3. The ends were cut back, 3 bases at V and 5 bases at J, with 3 bases in the middle. The CDR3 sequence is CASSYRDTQYF. CDR3 nucleotide sequence: TGTGCCAGCAGTTATCGAGATACGCAGTATTTT.

With respect to this clonotype: This may stem from a read error, because a much larger clone lies one nucleotide away. The V and J genes are TRBV12-3 or TRBV12-4 and TRBJ2-1, with D perhaps TRBD1 (6 bases). This CDR3 spans 13 amino acids. Trimming shortened V by 2 bases and J by 12 bases, and 14 bases separated the two germline ends. CDR3 region: CASSLSQGFGQFF. The CDR3 nucleotides are TGTGCCAGCAGTTTATCTCAGGGGTTCGGGCAGTTCTTC.

This clonotype was counted ten times or more. The chain employs TRBV7-9 and TRBJ2-5; 10 bases agree with TRBD2. This CDR3 region has 15 residues. CDR1 and CDR2 (germline): SEHNR, FQNEAQ (reference sequence). V shed 4 bases, J shed 4 bases, and the junction held 6 bases outside the gene matches. The DNA of the CDR3 is TGTGCCAGCAGCTCGGGACTAGCGCTTCGAGAGACCCAGTACTTC. Residues: CASSSGLALRETQYF.

A note on this clonotype: This clone may be a read error of a much larger clone one base away. The conserved phenylalanine or tryptophan is not found at the CDR3 terminus, so this likely reflects a read error. This sequence joins TRBV7-6 and TRBJ2-7; D is unresolved. Trimming pared 3 bases from V and 7 bases from J, leaving 10 bases between. CDR3 length: 12 residues. Germline CDR1 reads SGHVS; CDR2 reads FNYEAQ. DNA for the CDR3: TGTGCCAGCAGCTTTATAGGGATGGAGCAGTACTCC. The encoded protein is CASSFIGMEQYS.

The rearrangement joins TRBV11-2 to TRBJ1-1; D is unclear. The CDR3 sequence is 12 residues long. Trimming removed 4 bases at V and 6 bases at J, with 9 bases between. Germline V gene data show CDR1 as SGHAT and CDR2 as FQNNGV. The CDR3 bases are TGTGCCAGCAGCTCCGGAAGGGCTGAAGCTTTCTTT. Protein sequence: CASSSGRAEAFF.

Note on this clonotype: Being one base from a much bigger clone, this may be a read error. This sequence joins TRBV6-5 and TRBJ2-5, with 9 bases identical to TRBD2. V lost 8 bases, J lost 3 bases, and 7 bases stayed unmatched. This CDR3 has 14 amino acids. The V gene's germline CDR1 is MNHEY and CDR2 SVGAGI. The CDR3 loop is CASGSLAGKETQYF. The CDR3, as DNA: TGTGCCAGCGGTTCTCTAGCGGGAAAAGAGACCCAGTACTTC.

This clonotype was seen more than once but under ten times. The V call is TRBV27, the J call TRBJ2-7, with D possibly TRBD2 on 5 matching bases. Germline values: CDR1 MNHEY, CDR2 SMNVEV (reference sequence). V was trimmed by 7 bases and J by 3 bases, leaving 7 bases between them. This CDR3 comprises 11 residues. For the CDR3, the DNA is TGTGCCAGCAAAGGAGGCTACGAGCAGTACTTC. Amino acid sequence: CASKGGYEQYF.

This chain connects TRBV5-6 to TRBJ2-7; D is unclear. The CDR3 totals 13 residues. Germline V gene sequence: CDR1 SGHDT, CDR2 YYEEEE. V was shortened by 4 bases and J by 3 bases, with 11 bases between the two germline ends. The CDR3 loop is CASSKDVSYEQYF. The CDR3 region has the DNA TGTGCCAGCAGCAAGGACGTCAGCTACGAGCAGTACTTC.

The V call is TRBV20-1, the J call TRBJ1-3; the D gene is possibly TRBD1 (5 bases). The germline V gene has CDR1 DFQATT and CDR2 SNEGSKA (reference sequence). This CDR3 has 18 amino acids. The V and J ends lost 3 bases and 0 bases respectively, with 21 bases between them. CDR3 DNA: TGCAGTGCTAGGGCCGGGACCGCCACCGATAACTCTGGAAACACCATATATTTT. Amino acid sequence: CSARAGTATDNSGNTIYF.

For this clonotype: With a much larger clone just one base away, this may be a read error. CDR3 in DNA: TGTGCCTGGATACAGGGTGAAGCTTCCTTT. Its translation is CAWIQGEASF. The J gene is TRBJ1-1, the V gene TRBV30; possible D gene TRBD1, 6 bases. Germline CDR1 is GTSNPN and CDR2 is SVGIG (reference sequence). The CDR3 runs 10 residues. Full variable domain (rest looked up from reference TRBV30 and TRBJ1-1): SQTIHQWPATLVQPVGSPLSLECTVEGTSNPNLYWYRQAAGRGLQLLFYSVGIGQISSEVPQNLSASRPQDRQFILSSKKLLLSDSGFYLCAWIQGEASFGQGTRLTVV.

This clonotype was seen repeatedly, ten times or more. J is TRBJ1-5 and V is TRBV6-1, with 8 bases aligning to TRBD1. CDR3 size: 15 residues. Losses at the gene ends were 3 bases for V and 8 bases for J; bases not matched to a gene: 9. The V gene's germline CDR1 is MNHNS and CDR2 SASEGT. The CDR3, as DNA: TGTGCCAGCAGTGACAGGACAGGGTCGGGTGAGCCCCAGCATTTT. Its translation: CASSDRTGSGEPQHF.

Ten or more counts support this clonotype. V gene TRBV5-1 combines with J gene TRBJ2-7; 8 bases agree with TRBD2. Germline loops: CDR1 SGHRS, CDR2 YFSETQ. The CDR3 is made up of 13 amino acids. The trim removed 4 bases at V and 5 bases at J, leaving 5 bases unmatched. CDR3 amino acids: CASSPGGWHEQYF. CDR3 sequence (DNA): TGCGCCAGCAGCCCGGGGGGGTGGCACGAGCAGTACTTC.

This clonotype was observed at least ten times. V gene TRBV6-2 or TRBV6-3 combines with J gene TRBJ1-1, with 7 bases fitting TRBD1. The CDR3 totals 15 residues. Losses at the gene ends were 2 bases for V and 3 bases for J; bases not matched to a gene: 6. Germline assignment: CDR1 MNHEY and CDR2 SVGEGT. CDR3 amino acids: CASSYPQGVDTEAFF. The DNA of the CDR3 is TGTGCCAGCAGTTACCCCCAGGGGGTCGACACTGAAGCTTTCTTT.

In its sample, this clonotype was seen many times. The chain links TRBV6-2 or TRBV6-3 to TRBJ1-1; the D is unclear. Trimming removed 2 bases from V and 6 bases from J, with 10 bases in between. Looked up from germline, CDR1 is MNHEY and CDR2 is SVGEGT. This CDR3 has 13 amino acids. The chain's CDR3 is CASSYIQIAEAFF. CDR3 bases: TGTGCCAGCAGTTACATCCAGATAGCTGAAGCTTTCTTT.

Comments on this clonotype: A much larger clone lies a single base off, so this may be a read error. The chain combines TRBV7-2 with TRBJ2-1; TRBD1 or TRBD2 may be the D gene (6 bases each). Germline CDR1 reads SGHTA; CDR2 reads FQGNSA. Trimming took 2 bases from V and 6 from J, leaving 11 bases between them. There are 14 residues in the CDR3. The CDR3 loop is CASSLRGTRNEQFF. CDR3 nucleotide sequence: TGTGCCAGCAGCTTAAGGGGGACTCGCAATGAGCAGTTCTTC.

A note on this clonotype: A much larger clone lies one base from this, so it may be a read error. The chain uses TRBV5-1 and TRBJ1-4; D call uncertain. Germline-derived CDR1 and CDR2 are SGHRS and YFSETQ. This CDR3 is 14 amino acids long. The CDR3 region has the DNA TGCGCCAGCAGCTTCACAGAATATAATGGAAAACTGTTTTTT. This gives the protein CASSFTEYNGKLFF.

This clonotype was observed a handful of times. The chain has TRBV27 and TRBJ2-7; no reliable D call. The length of the CDR3 is 15 residues. V dropped 6 bases and J dropped 1 base, with 16 bases sitting between them. The germline V gene has CDR1 MNHEY and CDR2 SMNVEV (reference sequence). The CDR3 region has the DNA TGTGCCAGCAGCTCCGTCGACCAATCGTCCTACGAGCAGTACTTC. Protein product: CASSSVDQSSYEQYF.

There are a few counts of this clonotype. V is TRBV11-2 and J is TRBJ1-2, with D possibly TRBD1 on 5 matching bases. The CDR3 loop spans 15 amino acids. Trimming left V 3 bases short and J 4 bases short, with 15 bases between. Germline CDR1 reads SGHAT; CDR2 reads FQNNGV. DNA of the CDR3: TGTGCCAGCAGCTTTATCATAGGACATTCCTATGGCTACACCTTC. It codes for CASSFIIGHSYGYTF.

This clonotype was counted at least ten times. The V and J genes are TRBV4-3 and TRBJ2-7; no clear D gene. CDR3 length: 13 amino acids. Germline CDR1 and CDR2: LGHNA and YSLEER. The germline V and J ends were trimmed by 0 bases and 3 bases, with 6 bases remaining between them. The CDR3 DNA sequence: TGCGCCAGCAGCCAAGAGGTCCTCTACGAGCAGTACTTC. It is translated as CASSQEVLYEQYF.

V is TRBV10-3 and J is TRBJ2-7; the D is unclear. Trimming shortened V by 3 bases and J by 2 bases, and 11 bases separated the two germline ends. From germline, CDR1 is ENHRY and CDR2 SYGVKD. The CDR3 is 14 amino acids. CDR3 bases: TGTGCCATCAGTGACGGCCAACCTACCTACGAGCAGTACTTC. Protein sequence: CAISDGQPTYEQYF.

This clonotype was recorded a few times. The chain couples TRBV7-9 to TRBJ1-1; D gene uncertain. Trimming removed 4 bases at V and 7 bases at J, with 7 bases between. Germline CDR1 is SEHNR and CDR2 is FQNEAQ (reference sequence). This CDR3 spans 11 amino acids. The CDR3, as DNA: TGTGCCAGCAGCTCAATGGGTGAAGCTTTCTTT. This encodes CASSSMGEAFF.

This clonotype has ten or more counts. The V call is TRBV29-1, the J call TRBJ2-2, with D hard to call. This CDR3 contains 14 residues. Germline CDR1 is SQVTM and CDR2 is ANQGSEA. V was trimmed by 0 bases and J by 0 bases, leaving 5 bases between them. CDR3 nucleotide sequence: TGCAGCGTTGAAGATCCGCCGAACACCGGGGAGCTGTTTTTT. This translates into CSVEDPPNTGELFF.